This T cell receptor (beta chain) is drawn from a study of PD-1 blockade in classical Hodgkin lymphoma. Overall study results and limits: Complete responders started with a diversity level that resembled newly diagnosed patients at baseline. Exclusion was applied to patients who started nivolumab under 1 year after ASCT.

Each patient relapsed following autologous stem cell transplantation, and prior brentuximab vedotin exposure differed. J was trimmed by 1 base and V by 3 bases; bases with no gene match: 9. Germline loops: CDR1 SGHNT, CDR2 YYREEE (reference sequence). The CDR3 runs 16 residues. Turning to this clone: As yet, its antigen is unknown.

This table comes from immunoSEQ multiplex PCR, and its TCRdb copy is limited to in-frame clones, with some not included. The profile covers over 80,000 clones, with roughly 89% appearing a single time and about 2.5% taken by the ten largest. The sample in question was peripheral blood mononuclear cells (PBMCs), obtained at baseline. The receptor was isolated from a human donor with classical Hodgkin lymphoma. The genes are TRBV5-4 and TRBJ1-1; 7 positions agree with TRBD1. CDR3 nucleotides: TGTGCCAGCAGCTGGGGGACAGCTTCATGGAACACTGAAGCTTTCTTT. Its protein is CASSWGTASWNTEAFF.